The subject of this entry is one T cell receptor beta chain. As yet, its antigen is unknown. This specimen comes from a study of T cell responses to AZD1222 COVID-19 vaccine. Findings and caveats of the study: The study identified only a handful of AZD1222 recipients as seropositive at baseline. Spike-specific TCR breadth rose after two AZD1222 doses, and depth rose as well. The donors showed a predominance of white British ancestry and of females, with possible underestimation of clonal diversity. Spike as a whole was targeted by vaccine-associated CD4 TCRs, dominant at 160-218 and 743-854.

The germline CDR1 and CDR2 sequences are SEHNR and FQNEAQ (reference sequence). The V end was cut by 3 bases, the J end by 2 bases, with 4 bases between. The CDR3 runs to 12 residues. Here immunoSEQ multiplex PCR was the method, and the copy in TCRdb shows in-frame clones only, minus some. This sample yields nearly 95,000 clones, of which 90% are seen a single time; roughly 9% belongs to the top ten. This rearrangement joins TRBV7-9 to TRBJ1-1; D remains ambiguous. The sequence was obtained from an adult in good health. The sample in question was peripheral blood, obtained on day 0 of AZD1222 vaccination. CDR3 DNA: TGTGCCAGCAGCTTCATTAACACTGAAGCTTTCTTT. Encoded protein: CASSFINTEAFF.